The 20 T cell receptor beta chains given below trace back to one sample, sequenced in a study of T cells in Graves' hyperthyroidism and ophthalmopathy. The CDR3 regions of TCR beta were amplified from RNA transcripts. The study used the HTBI primer set for a first-round RT-PCR of the TCR CDR3. Via MiXCR, TCRdb re-called the multiplex PCR reads, giving one row per CDR3 protein. Of under 400,000 distinct CDR3 sequences in the sample, approximately 25% are singletons; the top ten hold less than 85%. The sequenced sample consisted of blood. The receptors were gathered from a man aged 45-60 years with Graves' hyperthyroidism.

This clonotype was recorded many times. The chain employs TRBV7-3 and TRBJ2-7; the D is unclear. V was pared by 6 bases and J by 5 bases, with 8 bases between. This CDR3 spans 11 amino acids. Per the germline V gene, CDR1 is SGHTA and CDR2 is FQGTGA. This chain's CDR3 is CASSSGDEQYF. CDR3 DNA sequence: TGTGCCAGCAGTTCCGGTGACGAGCAGTACTTC.

This clonotype was recorded a few times. This chain's CDR3 is CASSPRARETQYF. The CDR3 DNA sequence: TGTGCCAGCAGTCCGAGGGCTAGGGAGACCCAGTACTTC. The J gene is TRBJ2-5, the V gene TRBV14, with D maybe TRBD2 (5 bases). Trimming left V 6 bases short and J 5 bases short, with 13 bases between. The CDR3 covers 13 residues. The V gene's germline CDR1 is SGHDN and CDR2 FVKESK. The full variable domain, completed using reference TRBV14 and TRBJ2-5, is EAGVTQFPSHSVIEKGQTVTLRCDPISGHDNLYWYRRVMGKEIKFLLHFVKESKQDESGMPNNRFLAERTGGTYSTLKVQPAELEDSGVYFCASSPRARETQYFGPGTRLLVL.

The chain carries TRBV29-1 and TRBJ2-3; D gene uncertain. CDR1 SQVTM and CDR2 ANQGSEA come from the germline V gene. Trimming shortened V by 5 bases and J by 4 bases, and 1 base separated the two germline ends. There are 9 residues in the CDR3. DNA for the CDR3: TGCAGCGTTTCAGATACGCAGTATTTT. This translates into CSVSDTQYF.

This clonotype occurred many times. The chain links TRBV12-3 or TRBV12-4 to TRBJ2-5, with D unclear. V dropped 3 bases and J dropped 6 bases, with 14 bases sitting between them. The CDR3 is made up of 14 amino acids. CDR3 in amino acids: CASSFAVAEQTQYF. CDR3 DNA: TGTGCCAGCAGTTTCGCTGTCGCGGAACAGACCCAGTACTTC.

This clonotype was recorded a few times. The V and J genes are TRBV20-1 and TRBJ2-7, with 8 bases fitting TRBD2. CDR3 length: 14 residues. CDR1 is DFQATT and CDR2 is SNEGSKA in the germline V gene (reference sequence). V lost 6 bases, J lost 7 bases, and 14 bases stayed unmatched. DNA of the CDR3: TGCAGTGCAAGGGAGTTAGCGGGAACTCGGGAGCAGTACTTC. Translation: CSARELAGTREQYF.

The chain combines TRBV19 with TRBJ2-3; perhaps TRBD1 as D (6 bases). V was pared by 9 bases and J by 1 base, with 14 bases between. CDR1 and CDR2 (germline): LNHDA, SQIVND (reference sequence). The CDR3 runs to 14 residues. The CDR3 DNA sequence: TGTGCCAGCCATACAGGGTCGGGCACAGATACGCAGTATTTT. Its translation: CASHTGSGTDTQYF.

The chain joins TRBV29-1 to TRBJ2-3; 13 bases align to TRBD2. The CDR3 loop spans 16 amino acids. V lost 1 base, J lost 4 bases, and 5 bases stayed unmatched. CDR1 and CDR2 (germline): SQVTM, ANQGSEA. CDR3 sequence reads: CSVEGTSGSPADTQYF. The CDR3 DNA reads TGCAGCGTTGAAGGGACTAGCGGGAGTCCGGCAGATACGCAGTATTTT.

The chain combines TRBV10-3 with TRBJ2-2, with 8 bases aligning to TRBD1. This CDR3 has 16 amino acids. Germline trimming cut 2 bases from V and 1 base from J; bases unmatched to any gene: 3. The germline CDR1 and CDR2 sequences are ENHRY and SYGVKD. DNA of the CDR3: TGTGCCATCAGTGAGCCCGGGACAGGGAACACCGGGGAGCTGTTTTTT. Translating it yields CAISEPGTGNTGELFF.

The genes are TRBV11-3 and TRBJ1-1; TRBD1 is a possible D gene (5 bases). This CDR3 spans 17 amino acids. CDR1 and CDR2 from the germline V gene are SGHNT and YENEEA. V was cut by 0 bases and J by 3 bases, with 17 bases left in between. CDR3 in amino acids: CASSLDTGTRGDTEAFF. In DNA form, the CDR3 reads TGTGCCAGCAGCTTAGATACAGGAACTCGAGGAGACACTGAAGCTTTCTTT. The full variable domain, completed using reference TRBV11-3 and TRBJ1-1, is EAGVVQSPRYKIIEKKQPVAFWCNPISGHNTLYWYLQNLGQGPELLIRYENEEAVDDSQLPKDRFSAERLKGVDSTLKIQPAELGDSAVYLCASSLDTGTRGDTEAFFGQGTRLTVV.

The table lists this clonotype with a count of one. A much bigger clone sits one base away, suggesting this may be a read error. V usage is TRBV27 and J usage is TRBJ2-7; possible D gene TRBD1, 6 bases. The CDR3 contains 13 residues. In germline, CDR1 is MNHEY, CDR2 SMNVEV (reference sequence). CDR3 DNA sequence: TGTTCCAGCAAGACAGGAGCCCGTTACGAGCAGTACTTC. It yields the protein CSSKTGARYEQYF.

The chain uses TRBV7-6 and TRBJ2-7; possibly TRBD2 for D (6 bases). Trimming removed 5 bases from V and 4 bases from J, with 12 bases in between. Germline V gives CDR1 SGHVS, CDR2 FNYEAQ. The CDR3 is 13 residues long. The CDR3 sequence: CASSVTSSYEQYF. The CDR3 DNA follows: TGTGCCAGCAGCGTAACTAGCAGTTACGAGCAGTACTTC.

V usage is TRBV20-1 and J usage is TRBJ1-1; D might be TRBD1 (6 bases). The CDR3 contains 16 residues. Trimming removed 3 bases at V and 1 base at J, with 18 bases between. CDR1 DFQATT and CDR2 SNEGSKA come from the germline V gene (reference sequence). CDR3 loop: CSARTRGWFENTEAFF. The CDR3 nucleotides are TGCAGTGCTAGGACCAGGGGCTGGTTCGAGAACACTGAAGCTTTCTTT.

This clonotype was found a few times. J is TRBJ1-6 and V is TRBV30; D not certain. The CDR3 consists of 14 residues. From germline, CDR1 is GTSNPN and CDR2 SVGIG (reference sequence). V was clipped by 4 bases and J by 5 bases, with 12 bases between them. The CDR3 loop reads CAWTRSINNSPLHF. CDR3 coding DNA: TGTGCCTGGACGAGGAGTATAAATAATTCACCCCTCCACTTT.

In this sample, this clonotype turned up many times. The rearrangement uses TRBV9 and TRBJ1-5; unclear D gene. Germline CDR1 is SGDLS and CDR2 is YYNGEE. The CDR3 contains 14 residues. V shed 3 bases and J shed 0 bases, with 7 bases lying between them. This CDR3 reads CASSGSYSNQPQHF. CDR3 nucleotides: TGTGCCAGCAGCGGCAGCTATAGCAATCAGCCCCAGCATTTT.

This clonotype was detected only a few times. The chain recombines TRBV14 with TRBJ2-7, with TRBD2 matching 9 bases. Germline loops: CDR1 SGHDN, CDR2 FVKESK. The CDR3 sequence is 16 residues long. Trimming cost V 0 bases and J 2 bases; bases outside gene matches: 5. CDR3 nucleotides: TGTGCCAGCAGCCAAGATACACTAGCGGGTACCTACGAGCAGTACTTC. It specifies CASSQDTLAGTYEQYF.

This clonotype was seen a few times. V usage is TRBV6-6 and J usage is TRBJ1-3; possibly TRBD1 for D (6 bases). V was pared by 2 bases and J by 0 bases, with 11 bases between. The CDR3 length is 16 residues. Germline CDR1 reads MNHNY; CDR2 reads SVGAGI (reference sequence). As DNA, the CDR3 is TGTGCCAGCAGTTACGGCACAGGGAGCTCTGGAAACACCATATATTTT. This gives the protein CASSYGTGSSGNTIYF.

This clonotype was seen a handful of times. At one end the junction does not follow the germline gene, possibly because of a read error. In DNA form, the CDR3 reads TGTGCCAACAGCCACGGGGTTGGCACCGGGGAGCTGTTTTTT. Translating gives CANSHGVGTGELFF. The chain couples TRBV3-1 to TRBJ2-2; TRBD2 is a possible D gene (5 bases). Germline V gene data show CDR1 as LGHDT and CDR2 as YNNKEL (reference sequence). CDR3 length: 14 amino acids.

This clonotype was detected ten times or more. V gene TRBV28 combines with J gene TRBJ2-5; 11 bases fit TRBD2. This CDR3 comprises 16 residues. V dropped 5 bases and J dropped 5; count of bases not matched to a gene: 10. Germline CDR1 MDHEN, CDR2 SYDVKM. CDR3 protein: CASSASGRFFGETQYF. The CDR3 region has the DNA TGTGCCAGCAGTGCTAGCGGGAGGTTTTTCGGGGAGACCCAGTACTTC.

This clonotype was seen at least ten times. V gene TRBV12-3 or TRBV12-4 combines with J gene TRBJ2-7; the D is unclear. Trimming left V 1 base short and J 7 bases short, with 17 bases between. The CDR3 runs 15 residues. The CDR3 spells CASSLGGVMGREQYF. In DNA form, the CDR3 reads TGTGCCAGCAGTTTAGGTGGGGTCATGGGCCGTGAGCAGTACTTC.

The V call is TRBV30, the J call TRBJ2-7; D might be TRBD2 (5 bases). The CDR3 spans 11 residues. Between the trimmed V and J ends, which lost 0 bases and 7 bases, there was a span of 7 bases. Germline-derived CDR1 and CDR2 are GTSNPN and SVGIG (reference sequence). The CDR3 DNA is TGTGCCTGGAGTGTGTCGGGGGAGCAGTACTTC. This translates into CAWSVSGEQYF. Filled out from reference TRBV30 and TRBJ2-7, the complete variable domain reads SQTIHQWPATLVQPVGSPLSLECTVEGTSNPNLYWYRQAAGRGLQLLFYSVGIGQISSEVPQNLSASRPQDRQFILSSKKLLLSDSGFYLCAWSVSGEQYFGPGTRLTVT.